In its sample, the clone carrying this TCR beta chain was seen a few times. CDR1 and CDR2 from the germline V gene are KGHSY and FQNENV. The CDR3 is 15 amino acids. The V end lost 4 bases, the J end lost 0 bases, and 10 bases lay between the germline ends. These data come from a study of T-cell reconstitution after alpha-beta-depleted transplantation in children. The library targeted TCRbeta and was prepared with unique molecular identifiers. TCRdb called the PCR reads again in MiXCR, with one record for every CDR3 protein. The sample consists of some 500,000 distinct CDR3 sequences, about 31% of them appearing once.

The gene calls are TRBV16 and TRBJ1-3; maybe TRBD1 (5 bases). Material: PBMCs from the stem cell graft donor, obtained from the stem cell graft. This TCR came from a human donor who donated a stem cell graft to a child with aplastic anemia. CDR3 DNA: TGTGCCAGCAGCCCGCGGGGCGTCTCTGGAAACACCATATATTTT. Protein: CASSPRGVSGNTIYF. The whole variable domain, remainder taken from reference TRBV16 and TRBJ1-3, is GEEVAQTPKHLVRGEGQKAKLYCAPIKGHSYVFWYQQVLKNEFKFLISFQNENVFDETGMPKERFSAKCLPNSPCSLEIQATKLEDSAVYFCASSPRGVSGNTIYFGEGSWLTVV.